Listed here are 28 T cell receptor beta chains from one sample, sequenced in a study of cytomegalovirus exposure and HLA in healthy donors. The PCR was carried out with 60 Vbeta primers and 13 Jbeta primers. TCRdb keeps only in-frame clones here, not all; method: immunoSEQ multiplex PCR. Here the sample spans about 73,000 clones, 75% being singletons. The sequenced sample was PBMCs. The receptors shown here come from a man between 70 and 80 years old in good health and CMV-seronegative.

The chain couples TRBV5-4 to TRBJ1-1, with D possibly matching TRBD1 (5 bases). V lost 3 bases to trimming and J lost 8 bases, with 23 bases between them. This CDR3 comprises 16 residues. Germline V gives CDR1 SGHNT, CDR2 YYREEE (reference sequence). The CDR3 DNA is TGTGCCAGCAGCTCCGTCGGGCGGGGCCGGTCAGAAGAAGCTTTCTTT. Protein: CASSSVGRGRSEEAFF.

This chain links TRBV10-2 with TRBJ2-1; no firm D call. The CDR3 spans 15 residues. V was clipped by 2 bases and J by 6 bases, with 14 bases between them. Germline V gives CDR1 WSHSY, CDR2 SAAADI. CDR3 protein: CASSERQFPGNEQFF. Written as DNA, the CDR3 is TGCGCCAGCAGTGAGAGGCAATTCCCAGGCAATGAGCAGTTCTTC.

The table lists this clone with a count of one. The rearrangement links TRBV5-1 to TRBJ2-2, with 12 bases that match TRBD2. The junction had 11 bases not matched to a gene; V was cut back by 4 bases and J by 10 bases. Per germline, CDR1 SGHRS and CDR2 YFSETQ. CDR3 length: 16 amino acids. CDR3 loop: CASSHPSGRASEELFF. DNA of the CDR3: TGCGCCAGCAGCCACCCTAGCGGGAGGGCCTCGGAGGAGCTGTTTTTT.

V usage is TRBV7-9 and J usage is TRBJ2-1; D not resolved. The CDR3 sequence is 11 residues long. Trimming pared 1 base from V and 13 bases from J, leaving 8 bases between. Germline CDR1 is SEHNR and CDR2 is FQNEAQ (reference sequence). The CDR3 coding sequence is TGTGCCAGCAGCTTAGGAGGCCCCCAGTTCTTC. Translation gives CASSLGGPQFF.

This clone has just a few counts. The rearrangement uses TRBV7-9 and TRBJ2-5; the match to TRBD1 covers 10 bases. This CDR3 spans 16 amino acids. The V segment lost 5 bases and the J segment 7 bases; nucleotides outside the gene matches: 13. Germline CDR1 is SEHNR and CDR2 is FQNEAQ (reference sequence). CDR3 loop: CASSTTPGTGVGTQYF. In DNA, the CDR3 is TGTGCCAGCAGCACTACCCCCGGGACAGGGGTGGGGACCCAGTACTTC.

The chain couples TRBV4-3 to TRBJ1-2, with TRBD1 identical over 8 bases. The CDR3 sequence is 15 residues long. Germline CDR1 reads LGHNA; CDR2 reads YSLEER. After removal of 3 bases from V and 8 bases from J, the junction contained 11 bases not matched to a gene. CDR3 sequence reads: CASSQTEGQVGGYTF. In DNA form, the CDR3 reads TGCGCCAGCAGCCAGACCGAGGGACAGGTCGGCGGCTACACCTTC.

The CDR3 region is CASSSRGDLAGAPYEQYF. CDR3 sequence (DNA): TGTGCCAGCAGCTCTCGAGGGGATTTGGCGGGAGCGCCCTACGAGCAGTACTTC. The chain uses TRBV7-9 and TRBJ2-7, with TRBD2 identical over 7 bases. From germline, CDR1 is SEHNR and CDR2 FQNEAQ (reference sequence). V lost 4 bases to trimming and J lost 2 bases; unmatched junction nucleotides: 17. The CDR3 is 18 residues long.

In its sample, this clone was seen a few times. The chain joins TRBV6-5 to TRBJ2-3; 7 positions agree with TRBD1. The J segment lost 5 bases and the V segment lost 4 bases, leaving 6 bases of the junction unmatched. The CDR3 is 14 residues long. Germline CDR1 and CDR2: MNHEY and SVGAGI. As DNA, the CDR3 is TGTGCCAGCAGTTTCGCTACAGGGGTAGATACGCAGTATTTT. Its translation: CASSFATGVDTQYF.

This clone was detected only a few times. V gene TRBV5-5 combines with J gene TRBJ2-3, with 7 bases that match TRBD1. Germline V gives CDR1 SGHKS, CDR2 YYEKEE (reference sequence). Trimming at V came to 2 bases and at J to 4 bases, leaving 1 base not matched to a gene. CDR3 size: 13 residues. The CDR3 DNA sequence: TGTGCCAGCAGCTTCCAGGGGGCAGATACGCAGTATTTT. It codes for CASSFQGADTQYF.

This chain joins TRBV5-6 and TRBJ1-2; D uncertain. The CDR3 consists of 15 residues. Trimming removed 1 base from V and 8 bases from J, with 18 bases in between. Germline V gene sequence: CDR1 SGHDT, CDR2 YYEEEE. The CDR3 DNA is TGTGCCAGCAGCTTGATCGCCGTCAGGCCGAAGGGCTACACCTTC. Protein product: CASSLIAVRPKGYTF. Drawing the rest from reference TRBV5-6 and TRBJ1-2, the complete variable domain is DAGVTQSPTHLIKTRGQQVTLRCSPKSGHDTVSWYQQALGQGPQFIFQYYEEEERQRGNFPDRFSGHQFPNYSSELNVNALLLGDSALYLCASSLIAVRPKGYTFGSGTRLTVV.

This clone was recorded once. The chain joins TRBV5-6 to TRBJ1-2; unclear D gene. Trimming removed 3 bases from V and 4 bases from J, with 10 bases in between. This CDR3 is built from 13 residues. Germline V CDR1 and CDR2: SGHDT, YYEEEE. The CDR3 bases are TGTGCCAGCAGCTACCTAACTTTCTATGGCTACACCTTC. Its protein product is CASSYLTFYGYTF.

This sequence joins TRBV10-2 and TRBJ2-7, with D possibly TRBD1 on 6 matching bases. Between the trimmed V and J ends, which lost 4 bases and 3 bases, there was a span of 10 bases. Germline V gene sequence: CDR1 WSHSY, CDR2 SAAADI. The length of the CDR3 is 13 residues. Written as DNA, the CDR3 is TGCGCCAGCAGTGCGACAGGCGGCTACGAGCAGTACTTC. The encoded protein is CASSATGGYEQYF.

This clone was found once. The chain is built from TRBV7-9 and TRBJ1-2; unclear D gene. Germline CDR1 and CDR2: SEHNR and FQNEAQ (reference sequence). This CDR3 spans 12 amino acids. The ends were cut back, 1 base at V and 8 bases at J, with 8 bases in the middle. The DNA of the CDR3 is TGTGCCAGCAGCTTAGTCGGGGAAGGCTACACCTTC. Its translation: CASSLVGEGYTF.

The chain uses TRBV5-1 and TRBJ1-2; tentative D call: TRBD1 (5 bases). Per germline, CDR1 SGHRS and CDR2 YFSETQ. Trimming pared 4 bases from V and 4 bases from J, leaving 14 bases between. There are 14 residues in the CDR3. The CDR3 bases are TGCGCCAGCAGCCCGCCCAGGGCCAGCTATGGCTACACCTTC. Protein product: CASSPPRASYGYTF.

V and J are TRBV11-2 and TRBJ1-2; 8 nucleotides match TRBD1. This CDR3 has 14 amino acids. Germline-derived CDR1 and CDR2 are SGHAT and FQNNGV. The V segment lost 1 base and the J segment 13 bases; nucleotides outside the gene matches: 11. Written as DNA, the CDR3 is TGTGCCAGCAGCTTAGCCGGGACAGGTGCGGGTTCCACCTTC. It yields the protein CASSLAGTGAGSTF.

The chain carries TRBV6-5 and TRBJ1-2; a weak D match, TRBD1 (5 bases). Looked up from germline, CDR1 is MNHEY and CDR2 is SVGAGI. The CDR3 covers 15 residues. With 4 bases removed from V and 7 bases from J, the gap between germline ends came to 19 bases. As DNA, the CDR3 is TGTGCCAGCAGTTTAACCCGTTTGGGGCTTAGTGGCTACACCTTC. Translated: CASSLTRLGLSGYTF.

There are a few counts of this clone. This sequence joins TRBV6-6 and TRBJ2-7; D is possibly TRBD2 (5 bases). V was cut by 4 bases and J by 5 bases, with 12 bases left in between. Germline V gene data show CDR1 as MNHNY and CDR2 as SVGAGI (reference sequence). The CDR3 covers 13 residues. The CDR3 region has the DNA TGTGCCAGCAGTTCCGTACTAGAGGACGAGCAGTACTTC. Residues: CASSSVLEDEQYF.

This chain connects TRBV5-6 to TRBJ2-7; 8 bases are a match to TRBD2. The CDR3 totals 14 residues. V dropped 3 bases and J dropped 4; count of bases not matched to a gene: 6. Germline V gene lookup returns CDR1 SGHDT and CDR2 YYEEEE. The CDR3 region is CASSWGVAGYEQYF. Here the CDR3 DNA reads TGTGCCAGCAGCTGGGGGGTAGCGGGGTACGAGCAGTACTTC.

V and J are TRBV19 and TRBJ1-6; 7 bases agree with TRBD1. After removal of 4 bases from V and 1 base from J, the junction contained 4 bases not matched to a gene. Germline V gene data show CDR1 as LNHDA and CDR2 as SQIVND (reference sequence). This CDR3 has 16 residues. The CDR3 DNA is TGTGCCAGTAGTAACCGGGACAGTTCCTATAATTCACCCCTCCACTTT. Protein product: CASSNRDSSYNSPLHF.

A word on this clone: Sequence at one end of the junction differs from germline and may be a read error. This chain connects TRBV7-9 to TRBJ1-2; D is uncertain. The CDR3 runs 14 residues. Germline-derived CDR1 and CDR2 are SEHNR and FQNEAQ (reference sequence). This CDR3 is CSSSLARHNYGYTF. The CDR3, as DNA: TGTTCCAGCAGCTTAGCGCGGCACAACTATGGCTACACCTTC.

This chain links TRBV9 with TRBJ1-1; 7 positions agree with TRBD1. CDR3 length: 14 amino acids. V shed 3 bases and J 3 bases; nucleotides not matched to a gene: 5. Germline V gives CDR1 SGDLS, CDR2 YYNGEE. The CDR3 protein is CASSAETGYTEAFF. In DNA, the CDR3 is TGTGCCAGCAGCGCGGAGACAGGGTACACTGAAGCTTTCTTT.

At least ten counts were recorded for this clone. One end of the junction varies from germline; a read error may be responsible. This chain links TRBV5-5 with TRBJ2-2; 8 bases match TRBD2. CDR3 size: 18 residues. The germline gives CDR1 SGHKS, CDR2 YYEKEE (reference sequence). The CDR3 coding sequence is TGCGCCAGCAGCCATCTTCACCATTTCGGGGGGGCGGCCGGGGAGCTGTTTTTT. Translation gives CASSHLHHFGGAAGELFF.

The rearrangement links TRBV5-5 to TRBJ2-5; 7 nucleotides agree with TRBD1. V shed 4 bases, J shed 2 bases, and the junction held 8 bases outside the gene matches. In germline, CDR1 is SGHKS, CDR2 YYEKEE (reference sequence). This CDR3 contains 15 residues. The CDR3 is CASSGVQGRQETQYF. The CDR3 region has the DNA TGTGCCAGCAGCGGGGTACAGGGGAGACAAGAGACCCAGTACTTC.

The chain carries TRBV7-2 and TRBJ2-5; 8 positions agree with TRBD2. The V gene's germline CDR1 is SGHTA and CDR2 FQGNSA. The CDR3 sequence is 16 residues long. The trim removed 2 bases at V and 4 bases at J, leaving 9 bases unmatched. The CDR3 DNA sequence: TGTGCCAGCAGCTTAAACGGGGGGGCGAGTCCAGAGACCCAGTACTTC. It specifies CASSLNGGASPETQYF.

This chain links TRBV29-1 with TRBJ2-7; D not resolved. Germline V CDR1 and CDR2: SQVTM, ANQGSEA. This CDR3 is 13 amino acids long. V dropped 2 bases and J dropped 0 bases, with 8 bases sitting between them. The CDR3 DNA follows: TGCAGCGTTGAACTACCGAGCTCCTACGAGCAGTACTTC. This sequence encodes CSVELPSSYEQYF.

The V gene is TRBV11-2, the J gene TRBJ1-5; perhaps TRBD1 as D (6 bases). Trimming took 5 bases from V and 4 from J, leaving 9 bases between them. CDR3 size: 13 residues. CDR1 SGHAT and CDR2 FQNNGV come from the germline V gene. CDR3 sequence (DNA): TGTGCCAGCAGCCAGGGGTGGAATCAGCCCCAGCATTTT. It codes for CASSQGWNQPQHF.

The rearrangement links TRBV6-5 to TRBJ2-1; a weak D match, TRBD2 (5 bases). The V gene lost 0 bases and the J gene lost 10 bases, with 10 bases spanning the gap. From germline, CDR1 is MNHEY and CDR2 SVGAGI. This CDR3 contains 13 residues. The CDR3: CASSYSSPGEQFF. DNA of the CDR3: TGTGCCAGCAGTTACTCCTCTCCGGGGGAGCAGTTCTTC.

Concerning this clone itself: Compared with germline, one end of the junction differs, possibly owing to a read error. J is TRBJ1-5 and V is TRBV11-2; D gene ambiguous. Germline V CDR1 and CDR2: SGHAT, FQNNGV. The CDR3 contains 14 residues. Here the CDR3 DNA reads TGTGCCAGCAGCTTAGGTTTGAGCAATCGGCCCCAGCATTTT. Translated, it gives CASSLGLSNRPQHF.